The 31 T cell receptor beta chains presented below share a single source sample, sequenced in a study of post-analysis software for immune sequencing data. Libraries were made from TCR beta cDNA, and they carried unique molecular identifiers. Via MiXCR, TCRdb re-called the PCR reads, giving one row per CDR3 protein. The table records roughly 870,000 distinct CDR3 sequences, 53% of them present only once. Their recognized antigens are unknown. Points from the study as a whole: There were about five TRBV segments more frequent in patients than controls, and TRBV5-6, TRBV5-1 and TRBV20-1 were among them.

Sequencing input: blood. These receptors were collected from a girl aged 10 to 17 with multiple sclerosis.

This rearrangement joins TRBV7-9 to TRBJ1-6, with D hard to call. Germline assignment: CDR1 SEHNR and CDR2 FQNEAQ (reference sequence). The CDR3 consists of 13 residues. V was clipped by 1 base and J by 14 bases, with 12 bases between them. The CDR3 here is CASSLGKGPTLHF. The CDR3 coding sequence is TGTGCCAGCAGCTTAGGAAAGGGTCCAACCCTCCACTTT.

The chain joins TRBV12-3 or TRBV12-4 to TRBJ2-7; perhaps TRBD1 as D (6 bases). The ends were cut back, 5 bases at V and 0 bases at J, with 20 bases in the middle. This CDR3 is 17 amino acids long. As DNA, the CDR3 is TGTGCCAGCAGTCCCCGCCCGGGACAAAAGTTCTCCTACGAGCAGTACTTC. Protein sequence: CASSPRPGQKFSYEQYF.

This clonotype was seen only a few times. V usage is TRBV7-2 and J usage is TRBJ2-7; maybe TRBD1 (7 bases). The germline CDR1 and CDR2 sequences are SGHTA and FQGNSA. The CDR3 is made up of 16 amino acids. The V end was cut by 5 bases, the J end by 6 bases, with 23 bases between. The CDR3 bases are TGTGCCAGCAGCCCAGGGGGGTCCGGAATTCTATCCGAGCAGTACTTC. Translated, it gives CASSPGGSGILSEQYF.

CDR3 protein: CAISPGTGTANYGYTF. The CDR3 DNA reads as TGTGCCATCTCCCCCGGGACGGGGACTGCTAACTATGGCTACACCTTC. The chain combines TRBV10-3 with TRBJ1-2; TRBD1 is a possible D gene (5 bases). CDR3 length equals 16 residues. CDR1 is ENHRY, CDR2 SYGVKD, per germline. V shed 8 bases and J shed 0 bases, with 19 bases lying between them.

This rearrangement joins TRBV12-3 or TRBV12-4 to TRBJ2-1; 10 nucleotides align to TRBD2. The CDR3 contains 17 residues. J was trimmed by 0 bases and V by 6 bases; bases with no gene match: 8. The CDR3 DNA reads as TGTGCCAGCAGGCCCACTAGCGGGGTATTCTCCTACAATGAGCAGTTCTTC. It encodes CASRPTSGVFSYNEQFF.

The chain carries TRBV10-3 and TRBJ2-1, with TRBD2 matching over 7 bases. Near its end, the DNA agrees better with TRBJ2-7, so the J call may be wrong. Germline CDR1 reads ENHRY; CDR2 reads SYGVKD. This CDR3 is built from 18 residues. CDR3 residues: CAISALRNEAGLYNEQYF. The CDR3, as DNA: TGTGCCATCAGTGCTCTTCGCAACGAAGCGGGGCTCTACAATGAGCAGTACTTC.

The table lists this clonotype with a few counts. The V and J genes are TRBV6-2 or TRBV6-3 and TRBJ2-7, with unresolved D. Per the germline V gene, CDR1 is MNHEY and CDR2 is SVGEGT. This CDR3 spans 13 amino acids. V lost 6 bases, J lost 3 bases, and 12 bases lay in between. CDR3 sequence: CASRLELYYEQYF. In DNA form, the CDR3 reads TGTGCCAGCAGACTCGAGCTATACTACGAGCAGTACTTC.

This chain's CDR3 is CASSWDRGTYTF. The CDR3 DNA is TGTGCCAGCAGTTGGGACAGGGGAACCTACACCTTC. This sequence joins TRBV6-6 and TRBJ1-2; TRBD1 agrees at 10 bases. Germline CDR1 reads MNHNY; CDR2 reads SVGAGI (reference sequence). The CDR3 is 12 residues long. Trimming at V came to 4 bases and at J to 10 bases, leaving 3 bases not matched to a gene.

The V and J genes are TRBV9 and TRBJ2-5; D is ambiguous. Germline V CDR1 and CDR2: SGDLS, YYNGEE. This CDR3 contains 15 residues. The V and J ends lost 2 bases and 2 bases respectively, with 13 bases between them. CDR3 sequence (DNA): TGTGCCAGCAGCGTCTTCGCTTTCGGGCAAGAGACCCAGTACTTC. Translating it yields CASSVFAFGQETQYF.

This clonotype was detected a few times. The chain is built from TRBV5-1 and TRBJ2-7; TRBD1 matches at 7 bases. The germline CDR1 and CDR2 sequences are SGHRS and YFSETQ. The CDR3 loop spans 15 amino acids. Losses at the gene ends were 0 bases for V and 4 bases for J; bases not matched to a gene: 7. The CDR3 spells CASSLGGRGSYEQYF. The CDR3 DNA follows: TGCGCCAGCAGCTTGGGAGGCAGGGGGTCGTACGAGCAGTACTTC.

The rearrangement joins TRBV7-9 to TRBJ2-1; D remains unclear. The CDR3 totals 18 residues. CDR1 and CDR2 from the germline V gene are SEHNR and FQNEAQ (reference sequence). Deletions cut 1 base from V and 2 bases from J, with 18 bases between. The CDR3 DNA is TGTGCCAGCAGCTTAGGGACGCTAGTGGGATACACCTACAATGAGCAGTTCTTC. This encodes CASSLGTLVGYTYNEQFF.

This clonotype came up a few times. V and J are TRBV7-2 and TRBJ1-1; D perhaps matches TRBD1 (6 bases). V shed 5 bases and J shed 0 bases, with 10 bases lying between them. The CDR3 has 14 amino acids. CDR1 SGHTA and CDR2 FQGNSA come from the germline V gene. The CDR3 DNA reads TGTGCCAGCAGCCAGGGGACGGTGAACACTGAAGCTTTCTTT. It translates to CASSQGTVNTEAFF.

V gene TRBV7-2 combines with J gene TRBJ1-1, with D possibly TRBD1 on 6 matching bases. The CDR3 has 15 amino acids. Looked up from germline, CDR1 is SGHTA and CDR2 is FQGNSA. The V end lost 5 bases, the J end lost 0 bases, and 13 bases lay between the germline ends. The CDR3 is CASSPRQVLNTEAFF. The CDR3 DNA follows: TGTGCCAGCAGCCCAAGACAGGTTTTGAACACTGAAGCTTTCTTT.

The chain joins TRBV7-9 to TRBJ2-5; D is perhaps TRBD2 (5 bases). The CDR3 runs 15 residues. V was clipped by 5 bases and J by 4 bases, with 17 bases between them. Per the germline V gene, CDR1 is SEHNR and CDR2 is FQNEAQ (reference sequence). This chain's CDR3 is CASSRLDLEGETQYF. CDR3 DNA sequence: TGTGCCAGCAGCAGATTGGACCTCGAGGGAGAGACCCAGTACTTC.

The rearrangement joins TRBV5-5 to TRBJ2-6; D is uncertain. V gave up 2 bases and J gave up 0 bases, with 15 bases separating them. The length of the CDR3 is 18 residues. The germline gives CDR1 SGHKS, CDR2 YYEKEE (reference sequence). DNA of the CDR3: TGTGCCAGCAGCTTAGCACGAGCGATGGGCTCTGGGGCCAACGTCCTGACTTTC. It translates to CASSLARAMGSGANVLTF. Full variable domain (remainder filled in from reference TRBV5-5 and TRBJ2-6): DAGVTQSPTHLIKTRGQQVTLRCSPISGHKSVSWYQQVLGQGPQFIFQYYEKEERGRGNFPDRFSARQFPNYSSELNVNALLLGDSALYLCASSLARAMGSGANVLTFGAGSRLTVL.

The CDR3 sequence is CSARDMRIYEQFF. For the CDR3, the DNA is TGCAGTGCTAGAGATATGAGGATCTATGAGCAGTTCTTC. V is TRBV20-1 and J is TRBJ2-1; D gene unclear. Germline values: CDR1 DFQATT, CDR2 SNEGSKA (reference sequence). Trimming left V 0 bases short and J 8 bases short, with 11 bases between. This CDR3 contains 13 residues.

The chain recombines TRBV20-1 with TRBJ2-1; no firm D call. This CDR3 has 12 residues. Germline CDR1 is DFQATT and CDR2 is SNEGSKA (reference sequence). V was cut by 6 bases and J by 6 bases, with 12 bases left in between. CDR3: CSASLVTNEQFF. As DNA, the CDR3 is TGCAGTGCCTCGCTAGTTACCAATGAGCAGTTCTTC.

CDR3 protein: CASSLGASGSKETQYF. CDR3 coding DNA: TGCGCCAGCAGCTTGGGGGCTAGCGGGTCGAAAGAGACCCAGTACTTC. The V call is TRBV5-1, the J call TRBJ2-5; 8 bases map to TRBD2. Germline CDR1 is SGHRS and CDR2 is YFSETQ. This CDR3 is 16 amino acids long. V shed 0 bases, J shed 3 bases, and the junction held 7 bases outside the gene matches.

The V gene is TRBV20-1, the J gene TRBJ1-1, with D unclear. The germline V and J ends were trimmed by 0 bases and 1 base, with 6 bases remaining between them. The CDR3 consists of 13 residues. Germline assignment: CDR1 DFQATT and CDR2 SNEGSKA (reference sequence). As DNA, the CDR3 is TGCAGTGCTAGAGATCTGAAGAACACTGAAGCTTTCTTT. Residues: CSARDLKNTEAFF.

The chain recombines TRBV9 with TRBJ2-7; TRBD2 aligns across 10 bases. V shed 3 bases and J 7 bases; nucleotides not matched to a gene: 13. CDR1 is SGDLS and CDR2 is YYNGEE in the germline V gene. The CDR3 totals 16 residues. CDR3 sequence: CASSASWLAGVKEQYF. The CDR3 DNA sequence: TGTGCCAGCAGCGCATCCTGGCTAGCGGGAGTGAAAGAGCAGTACTTC.

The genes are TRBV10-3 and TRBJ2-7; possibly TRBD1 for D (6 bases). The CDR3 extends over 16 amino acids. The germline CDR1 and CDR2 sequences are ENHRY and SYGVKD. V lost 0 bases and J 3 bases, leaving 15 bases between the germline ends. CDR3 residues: CAISESSTGSDYEQYF. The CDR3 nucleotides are TGTGCCATCAGTGAGTCGTCAACAGGGAGCGACTACGAGCAGTACTTC.

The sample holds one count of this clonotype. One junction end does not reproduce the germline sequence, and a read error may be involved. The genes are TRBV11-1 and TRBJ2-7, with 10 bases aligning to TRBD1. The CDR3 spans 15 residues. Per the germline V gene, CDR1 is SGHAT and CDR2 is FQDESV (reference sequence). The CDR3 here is CASSPGDRGSYAQYF. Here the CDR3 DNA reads TGTGCCAGCAGCCCCGGGGACAGGGGATCCTACGCGCAGTACTTC. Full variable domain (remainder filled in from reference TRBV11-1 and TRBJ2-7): EAEVAQSPRYKITEKSQAVAFWCDPISGHATLYWYRQILGQGPELLVQFQDESVVDDSQLPKDRFSAERLKGVDSTLKIQPAELGDSAMYLCASSPGDRGSYAQYFGPGTRLTVT.

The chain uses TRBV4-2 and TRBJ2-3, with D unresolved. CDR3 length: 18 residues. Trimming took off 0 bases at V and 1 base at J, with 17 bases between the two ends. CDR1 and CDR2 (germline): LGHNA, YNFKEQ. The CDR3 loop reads CASSQEERRGSGTDTQYF. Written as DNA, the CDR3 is TGTGCCAGCAGCCAAGAAGAGCGAAGAGGATCTGGCACAGATACGCAGTATTTT.

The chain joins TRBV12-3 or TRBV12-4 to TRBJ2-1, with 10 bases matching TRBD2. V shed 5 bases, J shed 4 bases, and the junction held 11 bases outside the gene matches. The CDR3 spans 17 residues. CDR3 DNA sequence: TGTGCCAGCAGTCCTCATAGCGGGAGGCCCGTATACAATGAGCAGTTCTTC. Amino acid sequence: CASSPHSGRPVYNEQFF.

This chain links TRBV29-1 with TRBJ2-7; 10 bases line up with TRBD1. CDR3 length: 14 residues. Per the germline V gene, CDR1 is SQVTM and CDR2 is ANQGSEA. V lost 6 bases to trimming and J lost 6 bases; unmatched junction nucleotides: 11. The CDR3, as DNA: TGCAGCGTCCAAAGGGGACAGGGGTTTGGCGAGCAGTACTTC. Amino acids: CSVQRGQGFGEQYF.

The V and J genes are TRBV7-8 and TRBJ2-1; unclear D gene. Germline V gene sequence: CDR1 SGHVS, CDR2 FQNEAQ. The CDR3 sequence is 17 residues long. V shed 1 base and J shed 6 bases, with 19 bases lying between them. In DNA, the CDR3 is TGTGCCAGCAGCTTAGAGGTGCGGCCGTCTACAAGCAATGAGCAGTTCTTC. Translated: CASSLEVRPSTSNEQFF.

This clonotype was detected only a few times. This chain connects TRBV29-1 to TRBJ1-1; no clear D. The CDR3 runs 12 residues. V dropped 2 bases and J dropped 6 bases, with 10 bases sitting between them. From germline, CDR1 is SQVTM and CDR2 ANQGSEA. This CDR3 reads CSVEPLGAEAFF. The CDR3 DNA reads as TGCAGCGTTGAACCATTGGGCGCTGAAGCTTTCTTT. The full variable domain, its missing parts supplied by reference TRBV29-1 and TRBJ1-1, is SAVISQKPSRDICQRGTSLTIQCQVDSQVTMMFWYRQQPGQSLTLIATANQGSEATYESGFVIDKFPISRPNLTFSTLTVSNMSPEDSSIYLCSVEPLGAEAFFGQGTRLTVV.

As DNA, the CDR3 is TGCGCCAGCAGCTTGGTTCTAGCGGGGCAAAACAATGAGCAGTACTTC. This sequence encodes CASSLVLAGQNNEQYF. J is TRBJ2-5 and V is TRBV5-1, with 9 bases lining up with TRBD2. Germline V gives CDR1 SGHRS, CDR2 YFSETQ. This CDR3 has 16 residues. V shed 0 bases, J shed 11 bases, and the junction held 14 bases outside the gene matches.

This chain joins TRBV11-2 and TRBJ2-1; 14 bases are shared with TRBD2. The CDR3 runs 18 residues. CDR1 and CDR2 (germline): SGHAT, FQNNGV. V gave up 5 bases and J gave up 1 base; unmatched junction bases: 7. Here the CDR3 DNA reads TGTGCCAGCAGCCCAAAGGGACTAGCGGGGGAGTCCTACAATGAGCAGTTCTTC. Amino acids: CASSPKGLAGESYNEQFF.

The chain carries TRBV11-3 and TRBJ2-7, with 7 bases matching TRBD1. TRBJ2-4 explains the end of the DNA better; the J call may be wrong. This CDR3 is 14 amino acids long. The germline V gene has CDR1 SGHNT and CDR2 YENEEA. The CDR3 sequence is CASSLEGDRDIQYF. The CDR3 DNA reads TGTGCCAGCAGCTTAGAAGGGGACAGAGACATTCAGTACTTC.

For the CDR3, the DNA is TGTGCCACCAGCGGAACCAAGGGACAGCTTAACTATGGCTACACCTTC. Encoded protein: CATSGTKGQLNYGYTF. The chain employs TRBV15 and TRBJ1-2; 7 bases align to TRBD1. This CDR3 region has 16 residues. The V and J ends lost 5 bases and 1 base, in that order; junction bases with no gene match: 10. Germline-derived CDR1 and CDR2 are LNHNV and YYDKDF (reference sequence).